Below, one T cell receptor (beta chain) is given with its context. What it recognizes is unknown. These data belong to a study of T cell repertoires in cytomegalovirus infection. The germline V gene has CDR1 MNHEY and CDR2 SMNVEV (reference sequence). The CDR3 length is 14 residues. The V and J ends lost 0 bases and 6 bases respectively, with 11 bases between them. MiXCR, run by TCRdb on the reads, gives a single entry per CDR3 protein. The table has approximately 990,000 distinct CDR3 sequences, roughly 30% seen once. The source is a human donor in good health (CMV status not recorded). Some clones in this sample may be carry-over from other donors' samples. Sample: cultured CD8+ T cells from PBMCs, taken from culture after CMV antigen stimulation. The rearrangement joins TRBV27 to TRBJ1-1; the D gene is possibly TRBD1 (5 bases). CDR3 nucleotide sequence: TGTGCCAGCAGTTTATCCCGGGACCTCCCTGAAGCTTTCTTT. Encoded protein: CASSLSRDLPEAFF.